Sequencing of this T cell receptor beta chain was carried out in a study of cytotoxic CD8 clonotypes in ibrutinib-treated CLL. Measured with immunoSEQ multiplex PCR; TCRdb has only the in-frame clones, and not every one. The table lists some 200,000 clones, roughly 73% of them singletons. Germline V gene sequence: CDR1 MGHRA, CDR2 YSYEKL. The CDR3 is 17 residues long. The ends lost 5 bases at V and 6 bases at J; junction bases unmatched: 13. The receptor was derived from a human donor with chronic lymphocytic leukemia. V is TRBV4-1 and J is TRBJ2-7, with TRBD2 matching 13 bases. The sequencing here drew on PBMCs, taken after 12 months of ibrutinib treatment. Written as DNA, the CDR3 is TGCGCCAGCAGCTTCCCGGGACTAGCGGGACAGGGAAGCGAGCAGTACTTC. Translation gives CASSFPGLAGQGSEQYF.